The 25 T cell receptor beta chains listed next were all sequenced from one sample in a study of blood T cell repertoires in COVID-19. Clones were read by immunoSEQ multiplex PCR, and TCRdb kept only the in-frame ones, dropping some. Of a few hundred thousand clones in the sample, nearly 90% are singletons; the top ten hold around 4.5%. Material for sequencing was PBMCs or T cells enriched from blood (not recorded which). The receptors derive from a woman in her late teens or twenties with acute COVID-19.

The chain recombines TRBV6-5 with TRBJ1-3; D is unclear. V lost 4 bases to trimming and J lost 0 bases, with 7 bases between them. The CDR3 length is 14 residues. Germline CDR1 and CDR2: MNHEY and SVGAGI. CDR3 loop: CASSSPSSGNTIYF. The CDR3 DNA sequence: TGTGCCAGCAGTTCCCCGAGCTCTGGAAACACCATATATTTT.

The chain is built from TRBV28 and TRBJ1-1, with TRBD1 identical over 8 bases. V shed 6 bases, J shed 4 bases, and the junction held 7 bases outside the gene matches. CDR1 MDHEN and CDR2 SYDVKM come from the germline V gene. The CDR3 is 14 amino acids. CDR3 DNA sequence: TGTGCCAGCAGCCTCGGACAGGGTCCCACTGAAGCTTTCTTT. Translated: CASSLGQGPTEAFF.

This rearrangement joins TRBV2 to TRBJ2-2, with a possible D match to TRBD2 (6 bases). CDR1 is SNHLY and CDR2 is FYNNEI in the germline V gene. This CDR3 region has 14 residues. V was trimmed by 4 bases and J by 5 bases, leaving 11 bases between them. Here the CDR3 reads CASSGGVRTGELFF. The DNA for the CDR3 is TGTGCCAGCAGTGGCGGGGTGAGGACCGGGGAGCTGTTTTTT.

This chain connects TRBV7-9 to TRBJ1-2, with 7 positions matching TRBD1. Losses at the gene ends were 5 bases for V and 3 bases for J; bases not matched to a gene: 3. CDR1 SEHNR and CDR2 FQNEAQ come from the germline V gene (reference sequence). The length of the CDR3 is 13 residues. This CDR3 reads CASSAGTDYGYTF. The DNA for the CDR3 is TGTGCCAGCAGCGCCGGGACAGACTATGGCTACACCTTC.

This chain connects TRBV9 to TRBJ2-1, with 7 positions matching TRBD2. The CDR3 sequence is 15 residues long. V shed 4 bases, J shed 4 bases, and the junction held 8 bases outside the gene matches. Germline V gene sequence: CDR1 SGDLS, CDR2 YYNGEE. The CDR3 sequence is CASSTNGLVYNEQFF. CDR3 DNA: TGTGCCAGCAGCACGAACGGACTAGTTTACAATGAGCAGTTCTTC.

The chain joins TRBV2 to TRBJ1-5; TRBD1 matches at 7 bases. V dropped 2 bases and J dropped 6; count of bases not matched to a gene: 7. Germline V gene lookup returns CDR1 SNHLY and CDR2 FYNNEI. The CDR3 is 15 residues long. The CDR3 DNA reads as TGTGCCAGCAGTGAATGGTCAGGGGGGAGTCAGCCCCAGCATTTT. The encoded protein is CASSEWSGGSQPQHF.

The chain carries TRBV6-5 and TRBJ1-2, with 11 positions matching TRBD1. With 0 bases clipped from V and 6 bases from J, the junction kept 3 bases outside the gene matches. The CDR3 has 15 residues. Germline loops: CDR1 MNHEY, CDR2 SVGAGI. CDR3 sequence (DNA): TGTGCCAGCAGTTACTCGAGGACAGGGGGCGATGGCTACACCTTC. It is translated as CASSYSRTGGDGYTF.

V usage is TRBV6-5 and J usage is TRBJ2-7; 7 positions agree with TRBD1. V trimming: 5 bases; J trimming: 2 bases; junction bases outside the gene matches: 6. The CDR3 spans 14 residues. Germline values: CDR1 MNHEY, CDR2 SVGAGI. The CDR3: CASSPGQATYEQYF. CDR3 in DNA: TGTGCCAGCAGTCCAGGACAGGCCACCTACGAGCAGTACTTC.

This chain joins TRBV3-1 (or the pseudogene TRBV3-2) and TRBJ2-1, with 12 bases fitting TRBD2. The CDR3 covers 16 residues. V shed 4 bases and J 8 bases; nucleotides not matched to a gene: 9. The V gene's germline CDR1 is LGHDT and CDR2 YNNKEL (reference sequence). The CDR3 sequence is CASSPFWTSGNDEQFF. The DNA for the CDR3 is TGTGCCAGCAGCCCGTTTTGGACTAGCGGGAACGATGAGCAGTTCTTC.

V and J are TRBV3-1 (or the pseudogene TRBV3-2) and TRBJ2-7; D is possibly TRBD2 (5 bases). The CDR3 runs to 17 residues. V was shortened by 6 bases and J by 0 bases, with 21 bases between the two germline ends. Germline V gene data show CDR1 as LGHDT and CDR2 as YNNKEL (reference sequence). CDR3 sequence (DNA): TGTGCCAGCAGACCTTCTACGGGGTCCTCGAGCTCCTACGAGCAGTACTTC. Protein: CASRPSTGSSSSYEQYF.

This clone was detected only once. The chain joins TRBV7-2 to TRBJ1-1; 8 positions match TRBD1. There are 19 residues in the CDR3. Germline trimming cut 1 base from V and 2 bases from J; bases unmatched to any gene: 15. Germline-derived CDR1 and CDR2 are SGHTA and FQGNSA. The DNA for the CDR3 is TGTGCCAGCAGCTTAGGGGCCGTAGTCTGGACAGGGACCAACACTGAAGCTTTCTTT. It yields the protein CASSLGAVVWTGTNTEAFF.

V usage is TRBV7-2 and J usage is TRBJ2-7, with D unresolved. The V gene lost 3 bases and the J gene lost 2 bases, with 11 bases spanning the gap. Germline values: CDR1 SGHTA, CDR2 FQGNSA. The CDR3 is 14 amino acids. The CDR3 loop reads CASSLAEAPYEQYF. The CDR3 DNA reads TGTGCCAGCAGCTTGGCGGAAGCGCCCTACGAGCAGTACTTC. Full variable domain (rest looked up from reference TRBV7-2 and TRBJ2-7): GAGVSQSPSNKVTEKGKDVELRCDPISGHTALYWYRQSLGQGLEFLIYFQGNSAPDKSGLPSDRFSAERTGGSVSTLTIQRTQQEDSAVYLCASSLAEAPYEQYFGPGTRLTVT.

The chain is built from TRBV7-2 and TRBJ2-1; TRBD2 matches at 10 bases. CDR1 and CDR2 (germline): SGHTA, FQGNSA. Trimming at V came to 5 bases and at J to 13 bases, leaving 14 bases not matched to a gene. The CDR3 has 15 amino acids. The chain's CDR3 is CASSRLGKREGHQFF. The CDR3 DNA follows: TGTGCCAGCAGCCGCCTGGGAAAGCGGGAGGGCCACCAGTTCTTC.

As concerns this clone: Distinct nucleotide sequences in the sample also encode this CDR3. The CDR3 is CASSVGLAGYNEQFF. The CDR3 DNA reads TGTGCCAGCAGCGTCGGACTAGCGGGTTACAATGAGCAGTTCTTC. V gene TRBV9 combines with J gene TRBJ2-1, with 11 nucleotides matching TRBD2. CDR1 and CDR2 (germline): SGDLS, YYNGEE. This CDR3 is built from 15 residues. The ends lost 2 bases at V and 4 bases at J; junction bases unmatched: 2.

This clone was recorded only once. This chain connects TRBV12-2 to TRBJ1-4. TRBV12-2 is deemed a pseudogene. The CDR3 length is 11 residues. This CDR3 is CASRYGGKLFF. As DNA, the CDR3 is TGTGCAAGTCGCTACGGCGGAAAACTGTTTTTT.

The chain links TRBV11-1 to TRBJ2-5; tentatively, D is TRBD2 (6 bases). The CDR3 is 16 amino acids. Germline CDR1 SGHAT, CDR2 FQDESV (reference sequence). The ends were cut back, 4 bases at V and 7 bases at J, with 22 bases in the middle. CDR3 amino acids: CASSWGSGWQGGTQYF. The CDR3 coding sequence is TGTGCCAGCAGCTGGGGGTCGGGATGGCAGGGAGGGACCCAGTACTTC.

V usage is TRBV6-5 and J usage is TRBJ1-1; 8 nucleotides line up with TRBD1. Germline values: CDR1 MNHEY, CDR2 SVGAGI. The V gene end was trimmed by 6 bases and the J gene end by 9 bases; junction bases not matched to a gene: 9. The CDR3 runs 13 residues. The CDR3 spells CASRRRDRNQAFF. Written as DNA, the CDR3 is TGTGCCAGCAGACGCCGGGACAGGAACCAAGCTTTCTTT.

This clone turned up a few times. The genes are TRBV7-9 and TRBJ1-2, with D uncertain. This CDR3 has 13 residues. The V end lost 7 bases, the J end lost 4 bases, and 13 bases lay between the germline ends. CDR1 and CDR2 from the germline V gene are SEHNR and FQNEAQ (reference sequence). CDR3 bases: TGTGCCAGCACCCTAAACCGGGGCTATGGCTACACCTTC. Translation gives CASTLNRGYGYTF. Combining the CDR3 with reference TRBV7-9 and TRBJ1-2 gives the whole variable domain DTGVSQNPRHKITKRGQNVTFRCDPISEHNRLYWYRQTLGQGPEFLTYFQNEAQLEKSRLLSDRFSAERPKGSFSTLEIQRTEQGDSAMYLCASTLNRGYGYTFGSGTRLTVV.

Written as DNA, the CDR3 is TGTGCCAGCAGCGGAGGGGGTAGTGGGGCACGGGAAAAACTGTTTTTT. Amino acids: CASSGGGSGAREKLFF. The genes are TRBV9 and TRBJ1-4; weak D call: TRBD1 (6 bases). V lost 3 bases and J lost 8, with 20 bases in between. The germline gives CDR1 SGDLS, CDR2 YYNGEE. This CDR3 is built from 16 residues.

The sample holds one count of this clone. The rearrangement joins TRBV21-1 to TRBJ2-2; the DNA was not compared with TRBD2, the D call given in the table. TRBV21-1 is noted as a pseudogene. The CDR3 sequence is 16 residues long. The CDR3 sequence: CASPTSGRPNTGELFF. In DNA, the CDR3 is TGTGCCAGCCCGACTAGCGGGAGACCGAACACCGGGGAGCTGTTTTTT.

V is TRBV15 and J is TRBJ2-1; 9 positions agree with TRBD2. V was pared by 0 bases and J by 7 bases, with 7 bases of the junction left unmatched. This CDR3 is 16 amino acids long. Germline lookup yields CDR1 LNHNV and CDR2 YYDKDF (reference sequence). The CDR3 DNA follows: TGTGCCACCAGCAGAGATCTGGCGGGAGGGCCGAATGAGCAGTTCTTC. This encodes CATSRDLAGGPNEQFF.

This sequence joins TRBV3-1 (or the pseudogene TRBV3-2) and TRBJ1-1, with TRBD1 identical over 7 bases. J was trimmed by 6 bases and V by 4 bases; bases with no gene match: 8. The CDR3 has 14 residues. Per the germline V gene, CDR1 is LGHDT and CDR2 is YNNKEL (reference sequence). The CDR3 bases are TGTGCCAGCAGCCTCCAGGGGGTCCCCTCTGAAGCTTTCTTT. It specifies CASSLQGVPSEAFF.

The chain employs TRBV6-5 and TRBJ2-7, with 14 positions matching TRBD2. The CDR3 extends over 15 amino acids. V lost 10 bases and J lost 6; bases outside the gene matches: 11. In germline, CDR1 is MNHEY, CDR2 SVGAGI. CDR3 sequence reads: CATRRGLAGDREQYF. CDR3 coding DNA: TGTGCCACCCGCCGGGGACTAGCGGGAGATCGCGAGCAGTACTTC.

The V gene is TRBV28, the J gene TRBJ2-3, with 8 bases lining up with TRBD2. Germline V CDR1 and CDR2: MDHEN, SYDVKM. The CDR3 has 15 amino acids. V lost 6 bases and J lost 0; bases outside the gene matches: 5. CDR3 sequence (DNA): TGTGCCAGCAGGTTCGGGACTAGAAGCACAGATACGCAGTATTTT. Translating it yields CASRFGTRSTDTQYF. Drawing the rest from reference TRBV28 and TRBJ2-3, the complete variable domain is DVKVTQSSRYLVKRTGEKVFLECVQDMDHENMFWYRQDPGLGLRLIYFSYDVKMKEKGDIPEGYSVSREKKERFSLILESASTNQTSMYLCASRFGTRSTDTQYFGPGTRLTVL.

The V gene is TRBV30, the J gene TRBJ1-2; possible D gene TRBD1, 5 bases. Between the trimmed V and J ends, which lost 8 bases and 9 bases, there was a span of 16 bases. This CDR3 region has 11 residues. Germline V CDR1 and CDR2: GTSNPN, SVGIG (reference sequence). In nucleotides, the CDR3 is TGTGCCAGGCGGGGGAGCGGGAGCTACACCTTC. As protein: CARRGSGSYTF.